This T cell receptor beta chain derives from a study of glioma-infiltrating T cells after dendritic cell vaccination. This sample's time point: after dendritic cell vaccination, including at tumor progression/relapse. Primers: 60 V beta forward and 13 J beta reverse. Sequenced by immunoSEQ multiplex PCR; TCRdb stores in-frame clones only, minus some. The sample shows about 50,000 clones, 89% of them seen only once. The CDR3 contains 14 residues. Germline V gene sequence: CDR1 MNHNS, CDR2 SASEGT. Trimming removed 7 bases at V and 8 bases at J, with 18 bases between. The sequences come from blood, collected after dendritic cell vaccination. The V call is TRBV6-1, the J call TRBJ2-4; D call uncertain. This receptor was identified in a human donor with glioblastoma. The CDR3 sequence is CASKSRSQVDIQYF. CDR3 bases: TGTGCCAGCAAATCAAGGTCGCAGGTGGACATTCAGTACTTC.